A single sample is the source of the 26 T cell receptor beta chains below, sequenced in a study of molecular identifiers for immune sequencing clone quantification. TCRdb ran MiXCR on the PCR reads and lists one entry per CDR3 protein. The table shows under 350,000 distinct CDR3 sequences, with 24% occurring only once. Sequences were obtained from naive CD8+ T cells from blood, with Jurkat cell RNA spiked in. Subset reported: FACS-sorted CD8+CD4-CCR7+CD45RA+ naive T cells. These receptors were obtained from a human donor in good health. Some libraries in this study had Jurkat cell RNA spiked in.

This clonotype was observed many times. This rearrangement joins TRBV14 to TRBJ2-5; D not certain. The CDR3 has 14 residues. The germline CDR1 and CDR2 sequences are SGHDN and FVKESK. Trimming took off 4 bases at V and 0 bases at J, with 9 bases between the two ends. Here the CDR3 reads CASSPVMYQETQYF. CDR3 DNA sequence: TGTGCCAGCAGCCCTGTTATGTACCAAGAGACCCAGTACTTC.

J is TRBJ2-7 and V is TRBV19; D may be TRBD1 (7 bases). The CDR3 contains 15 residues. Germline values: CDR1 LNHDA, CDR2 SQIVND (reference sequence). V shed 5 bases and J shed 2 bases, with 16 bases lying between them. CDR3 sequence: CASSSSGRGAYEQYF. The CDR3 DNA reads as TGTGCCAGTAGTTCATCGGGCAGGGGGGCCTACGAGCAGTACTTC.

This clonotype has a handful of counts. The genes are TRBV30 and TRBJ2-1; maybe TRBD2 (7 bases). This CDR3 comprises 15 residues. Germline assignment: CDR1 GTSNPN and CDR2 SVGIG (reference sequence). Trimming removed 0 bases at V and 0 bases at J, with 9 bases between. The CDR3 reads CAWSVGGGSYNEQFF. The CDR3 bases are TGTGCCTGGAGTGTAGGGGGGGGCTCCTACAATGAGCAGTTCTTC. The variable domain in full, with the rest retrieved from reference TRBV30 and TRBJ2-1, is SQTIHQWPATLVQPVGSPLSLECTVEGTSNPNLYWYRQAAGRGLQLLFYSVGIGQISSEVPQNLSASRPQDRQFILSSKKLLLSDSGFYLCAWSVGGGSYNEQFFGPGTRLTVL.

This clonotype was seen just once. A much larger clone differs by one base, so this may be a read error. The J gene is TRBJ2-3, the V gene TRBV7-9; D uncertain. This CDR3 is built from 12 residues. Germline assignment: CDR1 SEHNR and CDR2 FQNEAQ (reference sequence). Deletions cut 3 bases from V and 6 bases from J, with 7 bases between. CDR3 sequence reads: CASSFLVDTQYF. CDR3 in DNA: TGTGCCAGCAGCTTTCTAGTGGATACGCAGTATTTT.

At least ten counts were recorded for this clonotype. This chain joins TRBV7-9 and TRBJ1-1; 8 positions match TRBD1. J lost 10 bases, V lost 5 bases, and 9 bases had no gene match. The CDR3 loop spans 13 amino acids. Per the germline V gene, CDR1 is SEHNR and CDR2 is FQNEAQ (reference sequence). As DNA, the CDR3 is TGTGCCAGCAGCCATCCCCACGACAGGGGAGCTTTCTTT. This gives the protein CASSHPHDRGAFF.

This clonotype was counted a few times. The genes are TRBV12-3 or TRBV12-4 and TRBJ2-7; D possibly corresponds to TRBD1 (6 bases). V gave up 6 bases and J gave up 3 bases, with 15 bases separating them. This CDR3 has 14 amino acids. The CDR3 here is CASREGGSFYEQYF. The CDR3 DNA sequence: TGTGCCAGCAGGGAAGGGGGTTCCTTCTACGAGCAGTACTTC.

At least ten counts were recorded for this clonotype. The V call is TRBV7-8, the J call TRBJ2-3, with 8 bases aligning to TRBD1. V trimming: 6 bases; J trimming: 5 bases; junction bases outside the gene matches: 7. The CDR3 is made up of 14 amino acids. The germline gives CDR1 SGHVS, CDR2 FQNEAQ. CDR3 nucleotide sequence: TGTGCCAGCAGGGAGACAGGGGCAGGAGATACGCAGTATTTT. Translated, it gives CASRETGAGDTQYF.

As for this clonotype: A much larger clone differs by one base, so this may be a read error. V is TRBV5-5 and J is TRBJ2-7; D is uncertain. Germline-derived CDR1 and CDR2 are SGHKS and YYEKEE (reference sequence). CDR3 length equals 14 residues. The CDR3 sequence: CAGSPGFMTDPQYF. The CDR3 DNA reads TGTGCCGGCAGCCCTGGGTTTATGACGGACCCGCAGTACTTC.

This clonotype was seen at least ten times. This chain uses TRBV9 with TRBJ2-7; tentatively, D is TRBD2 (6 bases). The germline V gene encodes CDR1 SGDLS and CDR2 YYNGEE. The V and J ends lost 4 bases and 2 bases respectively, with 13 bases between them. The CDR3 spans 14 residues. In DNA, the CDR3 is TGTGCCAGCAGCCCCGCGACTAGTACCTACGAGCAGTACTTC. Encoded protein: CASSPATSTYEQYF.

At least ten counts were recorded for this clonotype. The chain combines TRBV7-9 with TRBJ2-2; tentative D call: TRBD2 (5 bases). CDR1 is SEHNR, CDR2 FQNEAQ, per germline (reference sequence). V lost 0 bases and J lost 3, with 5 bases in between. This CDR3 is 14 amino acids long. CDR3 protein: CASSLAGDTGELFF. DNA for the CDR3: TGTGCCAGCAGCTTAGCCGGGGACACCGGGGAGCTGTTTTTT.

This clonotype was counted at least ten times. This chain joins TRBV29-1 and TRBJ1-1; perhaps TRBD1 as D (5 bases). The CDR3 sequence is 13 residues long. Between the trimmed V and J ends, which lost 8 bases and 0 bases, there was a span of 13 bases. From germline, CDR1 is SQVTM and CDR2 ANQGSEA. The CDR3 protein is CSPTTDMNTEAFF. In DNA form, the CDR3 reads TGCAGCCCGACGACGGACATGAACACTGAAGCTTTCTTT.

In its sample, this clonotype was seen many times. The chain carries TRBV30 and TRBJ2-2; D is perhaps TRBD2 (5 bases). This CDR3 is built from 11 residues. CDR1 and CDR2 from the germline V gene are GTSNPN and SVGIG (reference sequence). Trimming stripped 2 bases from V and 10 bases from J, with 8 bases between. Written as DNA, the CDR3 is TGTGCCTGGAGTTTTAGCGAGGAGCTGTTTTTT. Amino acids: CAWSFSEELFF.

A remark on this clonotype: A much bigger clone sits one base away, suggesting this may be a read error. Because it lacks the conserved phenylalanine or tryptophan at the end, this CDR3 is likely a read error. The chain has TRBV20-1 and TRBJ2-7; 10 bases fit TRBD1. The CDR3 is 14 residues long. Germline CDR1 and CDR2: DFQATT and SNEGSKA (reference sequence). V dropped 0 bases and J dropped 4; count of bases not matched to a gene: 3. CDR3 protein: CSARDQDRGYEQYS. The CDR3 nucleotides read TGCAGTGCTAGAGATCAGGACAGGGGGTACGAGCAGTACTCC.

This clonotype has more than one count but fewer than ten. The genes are TRBV19 and TRBJ2-2, with 12 bases aligning to TRBD2. CDR3 length equals 16 residues. The V gene end was trimmed by 3 bases and the J gene end by 6 bases; junction bases not matched to a gene: 5. CDR1 is LNHDA and CDR2 is SQIVND in the germline V gene (reference sequence). The CDR3: CASSIGLAGSAGELFF. The CDR3 DNA is TGTGCCAGTAGTATCGGACTAGCGGGGTCGGCCGGGGAGCTGTTTTTT.

This clonotype was recorded a few times. The V and J genes are TRBV30 and TRBJ2-1; possible D gene TRBD2, 5 bases. Germline V gene data show CDR1 as GTSNPN and CDR2 as SVGIG (reference sequence). There are 12 residues in the CDR3. With 2 bases removed from V and 9 bases from J, the gap between germline ends came to 11 bases. The CDR3 coding sequence is TGTGCCTGGAGTCCACTCAGCGGTGAGCAGTTCTTC. It encodes CAWSPLSGEQFF.

This clonotype appeared many times. V gene TRBV4-1 combines with J gene TRBJ2-3, with D perhaps matching TRBD1 (5 bases). The CDR3 extends over 14 amino acids. The V end lost 4 bases, the J end lost 6 bases, and 14 bases lay between the germline ends. Per germline, CDR1 MGHRA and CDR2 YSYEKL. CDR3: CASSRQPQGDTQYF. CDR3 DNA sequence: TGCGCCAGCAGCCGCCAACCGCAGGGCGATACGCAGTATTTT.

The sample holds many counts of this clonotype. The chain uses TRBV6-5 and TRBJ1-1, with D unresolved. The ends were cut back, 1 base at V and 0 bases at J, with 9 bases in the middle. The CDR3 runs to 15 residues. The germline V gene encodes CDR1 MNHEY and CDR2 SVGAGI. The CDR3 spells CASSYYGSMNTEAFF. The CDR3, as DNA: TGTGCCAGCAGTTACTATGGTTCCATGAACACTGAAGCTTTCTTT.

This clonotype was recorded at least ten times. CDR3 amino acids: CASSPSDEGETQYF. The CDR3 DNA follows: TGTGCCAGCTCACCATCCGACGAGGGAGAGACCCAGTACTTC. The V and J genes are TRBV18 and TRBJ2-5; perhaps TRBD2 as D (5 bases). The CDR3 runs 14 residues. Germline V lookup: CDR1 KGHSH, CDR2 LQKENI. Trimming removed 2 bases from V and 4 bases from J, with 11 bases in between.

The chain joins TRBV29-1 to TRBJ2-7; no clear D gene. This CDR3 is 13 amino acids long. The V gene lost 1 base and the J gene lost 1 base, with 8 bases spanning the gap. Germline V gene sequence: CDR1 SQVTM, CDR2 ANQGSEA. The CDR3 nucleotides read TGCAGCGTTGAAGGGTCTAGATCCTACGAGCAGTACTTC. Translating gives CSVEGSRSYEQYF.

This clonotype appeared many times. This chain links TRBV7-8 with TRBJ2-1; 10 bases are shared with TRBD2. J lost 2 bases, V lost 1 base, and 2 bases had no gene match. This CDR3 contains 16 residues. Looked up from germline, CDR1 is SGHVS and CDR2 is FQNEAQ. This CDR3 reads CASSLGGTSAYNEQFF. As DNA, the CDR3 is TGTGCCAGCAGCTTAGGGGGGACTAGCGCCTACAATGAGCAGTTCTTC.

As to this clonotype: A much larger clone is a single base away; this may be a read error. Likely a read error: the CDR3 ends without its conserved phenylalanine or tryptophan. The chain employs TRBV6-6 and TRBJ2-7; D is ambiguous. Germline V CDR1 and CDR2: MNHNY, SVGAGI (reference sequence). This CDR3 comprises 13 residues. V lost 4 bases, J lost 5 bases, and 12 bases lay in between. The CDR3 sequence: CASSWLGVDEQYL. The CDR3 coding sequence is TGTGCCAGCAGTTGGCTGGGTGTAGACGAGCAGTACCTC.

The table lists this clonotype with many counts. The chain uses TRBV28 and TRBJ1-5, with 7 bases that match TRBD1. The germline CDR1 and CDR2 sequences are MDHEN and SYDVKM. V dropped 3 bases and J dropped 3; count of bases not matched to a gene: 11. The CDR3 extends over 17 amino acids. The CDR3 coding sequence is TGTGCCAGCAGTTTCCCCGACAGGGTGGAAATCAATCAGCCCCAGCATTTT. This encodes CASSFPDRVEINQPQHF.

This clonotype appeared many times. V usage is TRBV28 and J usage is TRBJ2-2, with a possible D match to TRBD1 (5 bases). Germline V gives CDR1 MDHEN, CDR2 SYDVKM. The CDR3 consists of 14 residues. V shed 2 bases and J shed 6 bases, with 10 bases lying between them. CDR3 in amino acids: CASSLGRVAGELFF. The CDR3 nucleotides are TGTGCCAGCAGTTTAGGCAGGGTCGCCGGGGAGCTGTTTTTT. Using reference TRBV28 and TRBJ2-2 for the parts outside the CDR3, the full variable domain is DVKVTQSSRYLVKRTGEKVFLECVQDMDHENMFWYRQDPGLGLRLIYFSYDVKMKEKGDIPEGYSVSREKKERFSLILESASTNQTSMYLCASSLGRVAGELFFGEGSRLTVL.

V gene TRBV18 combines with J gene TRBJ2-7; no reliable D call. The germline V gene has CDR1 KGHSH and CDR2 LQKENI. Trimming shortened V by 2 bases and J by 2 bases, and 10 bases separated the two germline ends. The CDR3 has 14 amino acids. The DNA for the CDR3 is TGTGCCAGCTCACCAGGCGTGCCCCCCTACGAGCAGTACTTC. Translating it yields CASSPGVPPYEQYF.

Worth noting for this clonotype: This sequence may be a read error, since a much larger clone differs from it by one base. The chain combines TRBV12-3 or TRBV12-4 with TRBJ2-7; tentatively, D is TRBD1 or TRBD2 (5 bases each). CDR3 length: 12 amino acids. In DNA form, the CDR3 reads TGTGCCAGCAGTTACGAATGGGACGACCAGTACTTC. This translates into CASSYEWDDQYF.

The V call is TRBV3-1, the J call TRBJ2-1; a possible D gene is TRBD1 (5 bases). The CDR3 is 14 residues long. Trimming removed 7 bases at V and 9 bases at J, with 19 bases between. Per germline, CDR1 LGHDT and CDR2 YNNKEL (reference sequence). In nucleotides, the CDR3 is TGTGCCAGCATCGTCTCAGGGCGAGGTAGTGAGCAGTTCTTC. Translated: CASIVSGRGSEQFF.